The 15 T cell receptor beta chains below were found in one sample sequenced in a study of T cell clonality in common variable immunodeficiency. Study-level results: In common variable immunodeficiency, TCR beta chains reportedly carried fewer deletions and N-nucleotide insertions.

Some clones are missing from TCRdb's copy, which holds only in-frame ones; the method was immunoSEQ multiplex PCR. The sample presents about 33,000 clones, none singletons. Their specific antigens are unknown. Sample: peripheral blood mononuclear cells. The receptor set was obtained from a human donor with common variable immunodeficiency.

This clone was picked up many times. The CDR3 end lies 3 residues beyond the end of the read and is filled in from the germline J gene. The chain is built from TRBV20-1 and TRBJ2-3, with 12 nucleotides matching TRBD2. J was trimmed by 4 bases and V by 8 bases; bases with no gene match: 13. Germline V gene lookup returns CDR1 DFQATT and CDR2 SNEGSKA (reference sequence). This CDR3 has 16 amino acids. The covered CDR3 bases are TGCAGTTTTAGCGGTCTAGCGGGGGGGATACCAGATACG. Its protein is CSFSGLAGGIPDT. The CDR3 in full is CSFSGLAGGIPDTQYF.

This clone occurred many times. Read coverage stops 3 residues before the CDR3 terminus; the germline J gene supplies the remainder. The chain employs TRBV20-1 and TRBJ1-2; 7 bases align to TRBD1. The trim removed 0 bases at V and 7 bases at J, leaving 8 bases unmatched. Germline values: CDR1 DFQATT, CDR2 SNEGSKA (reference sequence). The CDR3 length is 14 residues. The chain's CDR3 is CSAREATGIGGYTF. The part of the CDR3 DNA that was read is TGCAGTGCTAGAGAAGCGACAGGGATTGGTGGC.

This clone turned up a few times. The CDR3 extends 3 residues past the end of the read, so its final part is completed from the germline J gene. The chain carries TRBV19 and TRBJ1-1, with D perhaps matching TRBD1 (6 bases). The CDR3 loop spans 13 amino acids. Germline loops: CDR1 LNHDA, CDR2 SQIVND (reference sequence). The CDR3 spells CASSVLGAHIAFF. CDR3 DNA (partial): TGTGCCAGTAGTGTCCTGGGGGCTCATATA.

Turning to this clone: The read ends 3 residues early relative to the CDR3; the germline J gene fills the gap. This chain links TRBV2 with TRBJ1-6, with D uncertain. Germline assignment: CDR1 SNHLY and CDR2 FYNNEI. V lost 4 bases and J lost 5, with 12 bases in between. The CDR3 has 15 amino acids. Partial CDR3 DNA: TGTGCCAGCAGTGGAGGAGGGCCTGATAATTCACCC. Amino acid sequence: CASSGGGPDNSP. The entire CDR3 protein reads CASSGGGPDNSPLHF.

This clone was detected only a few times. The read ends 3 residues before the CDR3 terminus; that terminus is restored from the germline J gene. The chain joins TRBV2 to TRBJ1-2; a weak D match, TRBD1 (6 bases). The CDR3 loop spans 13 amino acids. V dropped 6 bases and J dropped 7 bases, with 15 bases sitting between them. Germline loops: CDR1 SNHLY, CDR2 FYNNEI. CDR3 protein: CASRLPGVGGYTF. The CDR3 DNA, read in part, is TGTGCCAGCAGGCTACCAGGGGTAGGTGGC.

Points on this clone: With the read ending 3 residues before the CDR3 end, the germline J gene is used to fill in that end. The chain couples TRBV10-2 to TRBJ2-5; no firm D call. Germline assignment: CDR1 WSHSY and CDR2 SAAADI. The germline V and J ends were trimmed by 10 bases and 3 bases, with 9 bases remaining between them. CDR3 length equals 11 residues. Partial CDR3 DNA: TGCGCCACCTCAACGGAAGAGACC. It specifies CATSTEET. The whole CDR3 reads CATSTEETQYF.

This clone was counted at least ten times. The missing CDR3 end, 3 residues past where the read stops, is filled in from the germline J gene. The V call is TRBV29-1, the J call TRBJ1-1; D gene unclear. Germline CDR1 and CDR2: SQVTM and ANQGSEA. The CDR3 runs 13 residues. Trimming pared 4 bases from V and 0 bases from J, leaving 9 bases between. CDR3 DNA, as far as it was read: TGCAGCGTTGCACAGCTGATGAACACTGAA. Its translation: CSVAQLMNTE. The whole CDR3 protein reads CSVAQLMNTEAFF. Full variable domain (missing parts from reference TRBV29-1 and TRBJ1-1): SAVISQKPSRDICQRGTSLTIQCQVDSQVTMMFWYRQQPGQSLTLIATANQGSEATYESGFVIDKFPISRPNLTFSTLTVSNMSPEDSSIYLCSVAQLMNTEAFFGQGTRLTVV.

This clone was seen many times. This CDR3 reads CATRGTSGNTGELFF. The covered CDR3 bases are TGTGCCACCAGGGGGACTAGCGGTAACACCGGGGAG. The chain uses TRBV2 and TRBJ2-2, with 11 bases lining up with TRBD2. The read ends 3 residues before the CDR3 terminus; that terminus is restored from the germline J gene. The CDR3 is 15 residues long. V shed 10 bases and J 2 bases; nucleotides not matched to a gene: 6. CDR1 is SNHLY, CDR2 FYNNEI, per germline.

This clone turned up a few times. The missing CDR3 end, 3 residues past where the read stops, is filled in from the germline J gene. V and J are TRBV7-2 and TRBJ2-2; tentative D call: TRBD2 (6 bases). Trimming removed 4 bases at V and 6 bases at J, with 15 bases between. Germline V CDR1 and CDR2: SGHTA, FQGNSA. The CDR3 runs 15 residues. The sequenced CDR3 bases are TGTGCCAGCAGCTCCGAGGGAGCGGGCCCCGGGGAG. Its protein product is CASSSEGAGPGE. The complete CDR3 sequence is CASSSEGAGPGELFF.

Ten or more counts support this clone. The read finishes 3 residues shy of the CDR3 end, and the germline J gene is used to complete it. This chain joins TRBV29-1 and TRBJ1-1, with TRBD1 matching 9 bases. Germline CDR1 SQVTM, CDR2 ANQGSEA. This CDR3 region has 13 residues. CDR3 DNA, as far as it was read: TGCAGCGTTTTAAGGACAGGGGATACAGAA. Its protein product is CSVLRTGDTE. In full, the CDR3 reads CSVLRTGDTEAFF.

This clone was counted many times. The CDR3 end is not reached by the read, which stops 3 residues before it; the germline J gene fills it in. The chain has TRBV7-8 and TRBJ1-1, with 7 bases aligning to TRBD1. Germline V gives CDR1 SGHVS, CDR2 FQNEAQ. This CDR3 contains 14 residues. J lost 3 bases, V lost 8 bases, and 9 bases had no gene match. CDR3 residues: CASGPTGSDTEAFF. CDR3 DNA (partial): TGTGCCAGCGGGCCGACAGGGTCGGACACTGAA.

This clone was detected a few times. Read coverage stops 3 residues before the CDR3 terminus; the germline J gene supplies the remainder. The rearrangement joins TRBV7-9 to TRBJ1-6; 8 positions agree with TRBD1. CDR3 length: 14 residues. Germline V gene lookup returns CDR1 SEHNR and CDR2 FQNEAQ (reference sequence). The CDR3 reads CASSLGTGFRPLHF. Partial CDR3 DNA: TGTGCCAGCAGCTTAGGGACAGGGTTTCGCCCC.

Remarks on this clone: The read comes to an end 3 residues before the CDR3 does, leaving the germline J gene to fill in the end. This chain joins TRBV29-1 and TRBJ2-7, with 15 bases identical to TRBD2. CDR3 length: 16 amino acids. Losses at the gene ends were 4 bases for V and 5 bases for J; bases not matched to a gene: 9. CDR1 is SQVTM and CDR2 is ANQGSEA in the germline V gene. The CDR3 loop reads CSVGLAGTSGGNEQYF. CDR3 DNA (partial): TGCAGCGTTGGACTGGCCGGGACTAGCGGGGGGAACGAG.

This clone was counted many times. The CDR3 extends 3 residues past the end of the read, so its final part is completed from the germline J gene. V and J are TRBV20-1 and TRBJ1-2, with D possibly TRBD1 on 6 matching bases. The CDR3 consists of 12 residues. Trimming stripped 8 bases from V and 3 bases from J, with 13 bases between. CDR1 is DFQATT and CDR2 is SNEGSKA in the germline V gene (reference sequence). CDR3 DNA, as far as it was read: TGCAGTCCCCTCGGACAGCACTATGGC. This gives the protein CSPLGQHYG. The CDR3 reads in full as CSPLGQHYGYTF.

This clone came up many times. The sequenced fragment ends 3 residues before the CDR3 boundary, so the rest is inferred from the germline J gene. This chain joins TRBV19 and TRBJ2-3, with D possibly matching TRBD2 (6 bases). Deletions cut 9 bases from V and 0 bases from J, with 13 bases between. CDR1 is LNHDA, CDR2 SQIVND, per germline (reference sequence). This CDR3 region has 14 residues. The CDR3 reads CASRHGGSTDTQYF. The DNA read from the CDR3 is TGTGCCAGCAGACACGGGGGTAGCACAGATACG. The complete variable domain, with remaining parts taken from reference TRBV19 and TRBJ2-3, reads DGGITQSPKYLFRKEGQNVTLSCEQNLNHDAMYWYRQDPGQGLRLIYYSQIVNDFQKGDIAEGYSVSREKKESFPLTVTSAQKNPTAFYLCASRHGGSTDTQYFGPGTRLTVL.